The T cell receptor (beta chain) described here comes from a study of cytomegalovirus exposure and HLA in healthy donors. Study context: Out of about 190 million T cells, an earlier analysis found over 90 million unique TCR beta sequences in total.

Study conclusions and caveats: It was in a later analysis that TCR association rates were seen to vary by HLA locus, highest for DRB1 and lowest for HLA-C.

It was with 60 Vbeta and 13 Jbeta primers that the PCR ran. The protocol was immunoSEQ multiplex PCR, while the TCRdb copy is restricted to in-frame clones and leaves out a portion. The table has about 140,000 clones, approximately 71% seen once; the top ten hold roughly 10%. V lost 0 bases, J lost 0 bases, and 6 bases lay in between. In germline, CDR1 is SGHDT, CDR2 YYEEEE. The CDR3 loop spans 14 amino acids. To note about this clone: Its antigen is undetermined.

The clonotype originates from a man aged 30 to 45 in good health and CMV-seropositive. The sample comprised PBMCs. The V gene is TRBV5-6, the J gene TRBJ1-1; D remains unclear. The CDR3 sequence: CASSLVTVNTEAFF. Here the CDR3 DNA reads TGTGCCAGCAGCTTGGTTACAGTGAACACTGAAGCTTTCTTT.